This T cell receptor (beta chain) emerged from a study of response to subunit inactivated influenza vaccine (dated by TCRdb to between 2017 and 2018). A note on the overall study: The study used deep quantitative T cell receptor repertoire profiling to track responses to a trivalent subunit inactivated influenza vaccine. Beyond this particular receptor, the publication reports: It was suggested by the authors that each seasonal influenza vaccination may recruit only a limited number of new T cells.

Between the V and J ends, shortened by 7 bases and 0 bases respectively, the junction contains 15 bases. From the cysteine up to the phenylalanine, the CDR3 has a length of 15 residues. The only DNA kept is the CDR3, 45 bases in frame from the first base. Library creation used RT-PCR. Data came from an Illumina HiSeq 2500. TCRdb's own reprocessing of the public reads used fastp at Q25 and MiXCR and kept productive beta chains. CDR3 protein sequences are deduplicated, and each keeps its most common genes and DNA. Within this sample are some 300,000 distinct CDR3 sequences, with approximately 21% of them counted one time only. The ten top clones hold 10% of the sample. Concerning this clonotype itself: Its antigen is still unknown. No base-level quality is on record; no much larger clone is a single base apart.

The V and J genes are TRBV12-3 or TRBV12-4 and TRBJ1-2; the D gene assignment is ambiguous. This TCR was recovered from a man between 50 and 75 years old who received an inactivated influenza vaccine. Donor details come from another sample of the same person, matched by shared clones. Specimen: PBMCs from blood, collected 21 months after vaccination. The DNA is TGTGCCAGCATACGGGCACCGTTAGCTAACTATGGCTACACCTTC. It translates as CASIRAPLANYGYTF.